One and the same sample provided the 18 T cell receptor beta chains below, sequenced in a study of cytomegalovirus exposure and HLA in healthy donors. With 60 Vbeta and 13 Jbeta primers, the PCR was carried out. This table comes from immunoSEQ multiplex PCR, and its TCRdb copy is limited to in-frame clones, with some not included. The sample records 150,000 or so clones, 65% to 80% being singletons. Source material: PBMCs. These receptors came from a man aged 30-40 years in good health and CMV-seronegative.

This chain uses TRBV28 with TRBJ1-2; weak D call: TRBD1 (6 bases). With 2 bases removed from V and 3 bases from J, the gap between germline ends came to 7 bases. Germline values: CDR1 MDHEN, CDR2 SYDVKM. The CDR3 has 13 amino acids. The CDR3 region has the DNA TGTGCCAGCAGTTTAGGACAGTACTATGGCTACACCTTC. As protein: CASSLGQYYGYTF.

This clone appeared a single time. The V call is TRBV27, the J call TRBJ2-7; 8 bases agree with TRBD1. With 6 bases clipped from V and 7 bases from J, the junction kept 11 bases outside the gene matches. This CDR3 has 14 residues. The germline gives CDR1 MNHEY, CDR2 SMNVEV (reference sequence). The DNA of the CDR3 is TGTGCCAGCAGGGACCGGACAGGGCCGGGGGAGCAGTACTTC. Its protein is CASRDRTGPGEQYF.

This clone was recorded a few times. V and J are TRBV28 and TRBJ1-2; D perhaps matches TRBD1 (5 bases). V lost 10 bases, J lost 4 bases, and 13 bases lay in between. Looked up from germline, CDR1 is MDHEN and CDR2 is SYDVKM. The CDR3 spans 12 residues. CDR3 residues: CATETRAYGYTF. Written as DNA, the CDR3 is TGTGCCACCGAGACCAGGGCCTATGGCTACACCTTC.

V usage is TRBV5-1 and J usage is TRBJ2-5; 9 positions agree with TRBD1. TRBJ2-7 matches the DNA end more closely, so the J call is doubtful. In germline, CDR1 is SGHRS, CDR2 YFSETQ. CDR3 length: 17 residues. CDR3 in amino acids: CASSMDRGWGGAYEQYF. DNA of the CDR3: TGCGCCAGCAGCATGGACAGGGGATGGGGTGGTGCCTACGAGCAGTACTTC.

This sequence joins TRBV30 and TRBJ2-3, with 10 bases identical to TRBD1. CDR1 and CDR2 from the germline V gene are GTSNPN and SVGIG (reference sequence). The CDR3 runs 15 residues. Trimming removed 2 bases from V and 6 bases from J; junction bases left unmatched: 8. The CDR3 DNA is TGTGCCTGGAGTAGAAGGGGACAGGGGCATGATACGCAGTATTTT. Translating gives CAWSRRGQGHDTQYF.

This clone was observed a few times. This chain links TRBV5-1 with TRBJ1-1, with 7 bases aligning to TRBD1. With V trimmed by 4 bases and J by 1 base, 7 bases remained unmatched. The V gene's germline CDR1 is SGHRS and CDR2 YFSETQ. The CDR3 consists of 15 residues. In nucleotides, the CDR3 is TGCGCCAGCAGCCCCCGGGACAGATGGAACACTGAAGCTTTCTTT. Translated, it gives CASSPRDRWNTEAFF.

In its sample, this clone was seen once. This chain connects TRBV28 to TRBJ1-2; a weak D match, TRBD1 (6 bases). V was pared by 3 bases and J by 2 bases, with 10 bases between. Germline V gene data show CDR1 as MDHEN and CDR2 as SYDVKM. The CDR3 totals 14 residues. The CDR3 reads CASSFRTANYGYTF. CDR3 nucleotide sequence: TGTGCCAGCAGTTTTAGGACAGCCAACTATGGCTACACCTTC.

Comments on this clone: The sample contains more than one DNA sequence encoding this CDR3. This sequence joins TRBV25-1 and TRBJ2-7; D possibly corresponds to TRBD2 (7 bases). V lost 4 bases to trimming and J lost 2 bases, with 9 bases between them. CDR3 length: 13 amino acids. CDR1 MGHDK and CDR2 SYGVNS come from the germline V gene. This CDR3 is CASSVGGPYEQYF. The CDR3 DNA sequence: TGTGCCAGCAGTGTGGGGGGGCCCTACGAGCAGTACTTC.

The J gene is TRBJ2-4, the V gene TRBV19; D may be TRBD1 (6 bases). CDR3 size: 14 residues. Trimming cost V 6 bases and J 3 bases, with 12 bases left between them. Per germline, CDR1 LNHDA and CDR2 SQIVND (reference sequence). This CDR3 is CASRTQGNKNIQYF. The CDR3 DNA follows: TGTGCCAGTAGAACTCAGGGGAACAAAAACATTCAGTACTTC.

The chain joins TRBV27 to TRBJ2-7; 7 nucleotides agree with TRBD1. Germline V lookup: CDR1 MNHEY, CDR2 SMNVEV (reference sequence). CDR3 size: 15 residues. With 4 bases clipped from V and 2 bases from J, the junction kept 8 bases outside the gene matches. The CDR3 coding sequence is TGTGCCAGCAGTTCACCCGGGACAGCAACCTACGAGCAGTACTTC. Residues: CASSSPGTATYEQYF.

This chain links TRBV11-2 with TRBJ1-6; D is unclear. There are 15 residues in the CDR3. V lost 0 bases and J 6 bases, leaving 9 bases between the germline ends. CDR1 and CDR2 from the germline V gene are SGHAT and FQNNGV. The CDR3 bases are TGTGCCAGCAGCTTAGAAGTTGCGGGTAATTCACCCCTCCACTTT. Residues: CASSLEVAGNSPLHF.

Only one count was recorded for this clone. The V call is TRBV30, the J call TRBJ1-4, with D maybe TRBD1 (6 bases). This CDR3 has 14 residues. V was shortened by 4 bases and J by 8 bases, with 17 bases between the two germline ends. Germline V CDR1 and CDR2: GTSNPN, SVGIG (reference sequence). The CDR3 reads CAWTRGQPGEKLFF. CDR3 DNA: TGTGCCTGGACCCGAGGACAGCCGGGAGAAAAACTGTTTTTT.

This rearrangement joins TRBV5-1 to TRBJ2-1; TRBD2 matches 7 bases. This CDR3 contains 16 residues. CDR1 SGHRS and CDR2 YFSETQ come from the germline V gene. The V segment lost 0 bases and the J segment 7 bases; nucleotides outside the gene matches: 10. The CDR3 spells CASSLEASGPTNEQFF. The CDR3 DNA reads TGCGCCAGCAGCTTGGAGGCTAGCGGACCAACGAATGAGCAGTTCTTC.

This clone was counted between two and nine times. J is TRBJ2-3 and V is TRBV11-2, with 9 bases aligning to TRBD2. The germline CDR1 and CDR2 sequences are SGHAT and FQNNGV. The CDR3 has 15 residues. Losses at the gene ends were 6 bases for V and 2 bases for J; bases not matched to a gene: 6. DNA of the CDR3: TGTGCCAGCAGTCGTATAGCGGGGGTCACAGATACGCAGTATTTT. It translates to CASSRIAGVTDTQYF.

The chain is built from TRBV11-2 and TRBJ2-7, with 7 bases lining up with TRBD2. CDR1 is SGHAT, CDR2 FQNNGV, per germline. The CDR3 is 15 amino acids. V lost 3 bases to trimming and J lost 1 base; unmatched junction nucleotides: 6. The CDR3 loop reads CASSFRGGSSYEQYF. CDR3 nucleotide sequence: TGTGCCAGCAGCTTCAGAGGCGGGAGTTCCTACGAGCAGTACTTC. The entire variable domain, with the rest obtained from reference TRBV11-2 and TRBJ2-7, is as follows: EAGVAQSPRYKIIEKRQSVAFWCNPISGHATLYWYQQILGQGPKLLIQFQNNGVVDDSQLPKDRFSAERLKGVDSTLKIQPAKLEDSAVYLCASSFRGGSSYEQYFGPGTRLTVT.

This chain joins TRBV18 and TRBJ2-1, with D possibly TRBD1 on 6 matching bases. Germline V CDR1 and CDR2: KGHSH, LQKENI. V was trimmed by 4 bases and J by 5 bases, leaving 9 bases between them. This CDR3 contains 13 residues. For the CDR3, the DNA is TGTGCCAGCTCACTAAACAGGGACAATGAGCAGTTCTTC. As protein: CASSLNRDNEQFF.

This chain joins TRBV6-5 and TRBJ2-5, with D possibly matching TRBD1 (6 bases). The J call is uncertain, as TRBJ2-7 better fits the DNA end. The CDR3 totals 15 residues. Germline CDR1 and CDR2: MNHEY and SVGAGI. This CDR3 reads CASSYFGQPSYEQYF. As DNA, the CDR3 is TGTGCCAGCAGTTACTTCGGACAGCCCTCCTACGAGCAGTACTTC.

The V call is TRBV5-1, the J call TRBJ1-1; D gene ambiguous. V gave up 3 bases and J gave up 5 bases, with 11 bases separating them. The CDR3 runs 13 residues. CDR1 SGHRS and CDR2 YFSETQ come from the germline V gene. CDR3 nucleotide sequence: TGCGCCAGCAGCTGGACGACGGGGACTGAAGCTTTCTTT. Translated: CASSWTTGTEAFF.